Each of the 9 T cell receptor beta chains below was sequenced from the same sample in a study of Ad26.COV2.S vaccination and SARS-CoV-2 variants. Clones were read by immunoSEQ multiplex PCR, and TCRdb kept only the in-frame ones, dropping some. The repertoire consists of 430,000 or so clones, with roughly 89% occurring once and the leading ten covering just over 2.5%. The treatment here: some 20 received Ad26.COV2.S at low or high dose, single or two shots; 5 received placebo; per-sample allocation not given. The samples date from day 63 after the first vaccine or placebo injection. The input for sequencing was peripheral blood, taken in a trial of Ad26.COV2.S vaccine versus placebo. Every receptor here comes from a person between 18 and 65 years old who received the Ad26.COV2.S COVID-19 vaccine or a placebo.

The chain joins TRBV7-2 to TRBJ2-7; 8 bases are shared with TRBD2. J was trimmed by 3 bases and V by 0 bases; bases with no gene match: 1. The CDR3 extends over 14 amino acids. The germline V gene encodes CDR1 SGHTA and CDR2 FQGNSA. CDR3 region: CASSLASGSYEQYV. The CDR3 nucleotides are TGTGCCAGCAGCTTAGCCAGCGGGAGCTACGAGCAGTACGTC.

This clone was observed a few times. The chain has TRBV11-2 and TRBJ1-2; D is uncertain. V dropped 4 bases and J dropped 1 base, with 10 bases sitting between them. The CDR3 consists of 14 residues. Germline lookup yields CDR1 SGHAT and CDR2 FQNNGV. Here the CDR3 DNA reads TGTGCCAGCAGCTCAAACGAGGTTAACTATGGCTACACCTTC. This codes for CASSSNEVNYGYTF.

The chain has TRBV19 and TRBJ2-6, with D unresolved. The V end lost 7 bases, the J end lost 8 bases, and 15 bases lay between the germline ends. This CDR3 spans 14 amino acids. Germline values: CDR1 LNHDA, CDR2 SQIVND (reference sequence). CDR3 nucleotides: TGTGCCAGTAACCCACCCGTTAACCCCAACGTCCTGACTTTC. Protein sequence: CASNPPVNPNVLTF.

The chain carries TRBV6-1 and TRBJ1-5; no definite D call. The CDR3 has 15 residues. Germline CDR1 is MNHNS and CDR2 is SASEGT. V lost 2 bases, J lost 5 bases, and 13 bases lay in between. Here the CDR3 DNA reads TGTGCCAGCAGTGAATCAAGTGCAGGACATCAGCCCCAGCATTTT. Protein: CASSESSAGHQPQHF.

The chain carries TRBV24-1 and TRBJ2-2, with D possibly TRBD1 on 6 matching bases. The CDR3 consists of 15 residues. Trimming left V 6 bases short and J 3 bases short, with 13 bases between. Germline V gene lookup returns CDR1 KGHDR and CDR2 SFDVKD. CDR3 residues: CATSPQGFDTGELFF. CDR3 sequence (DNA): TGTGCCACCAGTCCACAGGGTTTCGACACCGGGGAGCTGTTTTTT.

The V gene is TRBV11-1, the J gene TRBJ2-1, with 7 bases matching TRBD2. After removal of 5 bases from V and 4 bases from J, the junction contained 5 bases not matched to a gene. The length of the CDR3 is 14 residues. Germline assignment: CDR1 SGHAT and CDR2 FQDESV (reference sequence). CDR3 protein: CASSPSGGYNEQFF. CDR3 DNA: TGTGCCAGCAGCCCTAGCGGAGGATACAATGAGCAGTTCTTC.

The rearrangement uses TRBV18 and TRBJ2-6, with D possibly being TRBD1 or TRBD2 (5 bases each). The V end lost 3 bases, the J end lost 2 bases, and 8 bases lay between the germline ends. Germline CDR1 is KGHSH and CDR2 is LQKENI. The CDR3 runs 15 residues. This CDR3 reads CASSPPGPGANVLTF. For the CDR3, the DNA is TGTGCCAGCTCACCCCCGGGGCCTGGGGCCAACGTCCTGACTTTC. Full variable domain (remainder filled in from reference TRBV18 and TRBJ2-6): NAGVMQNPRHLVRRRGQEARLRCSPMKGHSHVYWYRQLPEEGLKFMVYLQKENIIDESGMPKERFSAEFPKEGPSILRIQQVVRGDSAAYFCASSPPGPGANVLTFGAGSRLTVL.

The chain is built from TRBV5-4 and TRBJ2-2; tentatively, D is TRBD1 (6 bases). This CDR3 has 15 residues. Germline V CDR1 and CDR2: SGHNT, YYREEE (reference sequence). V lost 0 bases and J 4 bases, leaving 10 bases between the germline ends. CDR3 protein: CASSLATGSTGELFF. The CDR3 DNA is TGTGCCAGCAGCTTGGCCACAGGGAGCACCGGGGAGCTGTTTTTT.

The chain recombines TRBV19 with TRBJ1-2; D is undetermined. The CDR3 extends over 13 amino acids. CDR1 is LNHDA and CDR2 is SQIVND in the germline V gene (reference sequence). Trimming cost V 10 bases and J 5 bases, with 17 bases left between them. CDR3 DNA: TGTGCCACCAACCGCGCGGGTGGGTATGGCTACACCTTC. The encoded protein is CATNRAGGYGYTF.